This T cell receptor beta chain was sequenced during a study of blood T cell repertoires in COVID-19 (dated by TCRdb to 2018 to 2021). Background on the whole study: Samples covering the acute and convalescent phases of COVID-19 were provided by collaborators in the United States, Italy and Spain. The material from the prospective study consisted of cDNA or gDNA derived from T cells, B-cell-depleted T cells, or PBMCs. Deeply sampled blood TCRbeta repertoires from subjects exposed to, actively infected with, or recovered from COVID-19 were included in the dataset. The repertoires were made available in a free public database intended to serve as a resource for research on the immune response to SARS-CoV-2. The samples were drawn from the first 160 participants of the ongoing ImmuneRACE study and from over 950 subjects provided by 6 global collaborators. Sample metadata almost always included a de-identified subject ID, COVID-19 status, age in years and sex. Where HLA class I and class II types were available, the types were taken from metadata supplied by the sample provider, not from assay-based typing.

TCRbeta CDR3 regions were amplified from genomic DNA using the immunoSEQ Assay, a bias-controlled multiplex PCR. The paper's processing steps were these. The number of nucleated cells in each sample was estimated from the amplification of reference gene primers within the assay. Sequence reads were collapsed and filtered to measure the absolute abundance of every unique TCRbeta CDR3 rearrangement. For each sample, productive Simpson clonality was calculated by taking the square root of Simpson's diversity index across productive rearrangements. TCRdb obtained this table from immuneACCESS and retained in-frame rearrangements with V and J assigned. These tables miss some clones; where compared with another copy, unresolved V genes account for less than half of the shortfall, and the remainder is unexplained. V and J calls and clone size are copied from that table; D and trimming were computed from the DNA. The sample table holds a few hundred thousand clones, of which around 87% were seen once. The ten largest clones add up to 10% of the sample.

The paper as a whole reports these results and caveats: The amount of clinical and demographic metadata varied by source and participant and was provided uncurated.

About this clone itself: Its antigen is currently not known. Within one base of it there is no much larger clone, and no base qualities were kept.

From the cysteine through the phenylalanine, the CDR3 covers 15 amino acids. Left in the record is the CDR3 DNA by itself, 45 bases read in frame from the first base. V sheds 1 base and J sheds 0 bases, leaving 7 bases between their ends. The germline V gene (reference sequence) provides CDR1 LGHDT and CDR2 YNNKEL. Participants in the prospective study were enrolled through a virtual design, were aged 18 to 89 years, and lived in about two dozen United States geographic areas. In the prospective study, participants were assigned to cohorts based on the clinical history participants reported in a screening survey and a study questionnaire. Recovered participants in ImmuneRACE Cohort 3 were defined by two consecutive negative NP/OP PCR tests, clearance by a healthcare professional, or resolution of symptoms. Mobile phlebotomists in the prospective study collected whole blood, serum and a nasopharyngeal or oropharyngeal swab from every participant. Participants in the prospective study had the option to provide additional blood draws and questionnaires over an approximately two-month period. Before DNA extraction, blood samples from the prospective study were shipped at room temperature or frozen.

The sample consisted of PBMCs or T cells enriched from blood (not recorded which). The chain uses TRBV3-1 (or the pseudogene TRBV3-2) and TRBJ1-3, with a tentative D gene TRBD1 over 5 matching bases. This TCR derives from a woman aged 50 to 60 who had recovered from COVID-19. The DNA reads TGTGCCAGCAGCCAAGTCCAGGGCTCTGGAAACACCATATATTTT. The encoded protein is CASSQVQGSGNTIYF.